This T cell receptor beta chain was observed in a study of technical replicates of blood from a few donors. This clone showed up just once. Only in-frame clones appear in the TCRdb table, and some are missing; sequencing was by immunoSEQ multiplex PCR. The top ten hold roughly an eighth of the sample, which has more than 15,000 clones, 80% to 90% seen once. CDR3 length: 14 residues. Germline assignment: CDR1 SGHDT and CDR2 YYEEEE. V lost 2 bases to trimming and J lost 4 bases; unmatched junction nucleotides: 5. The sample was PBMCs. This chain joins TRBV5-6 and TRBJ2-5; 7 bases fit TRBD1. This receptor was taken from a human donor in good health. The CDR3 loop reads CASSLDRALETQYF. DNA for the CDR3: TGTGCCAGCAGCTTAGACAGGGCATTAGAGACCCAGTACTTC.